A single sample is the source of the 24 T cell receptor beta chains below, sequenced in a study of CD8 T cells in ankylosing spondylitis. TCRdb recomputed calls from the 5' RACE reads with MiXCR, one row per CDR3 protein. The table lists roughly 260,000 distinct CDR3 sequences, 15% to 25% of them singletons. The specimen was blood, either unsorted or a sorted T cell fraction (not recorded which). Receptor source: a male donor with ankylosing spondylitis or in good health (not recorded which).

This clonotype was seen ten or more times. Written as DNA, the CDR3 is TGCGCCAGCAGCTTTGACACCGGGGAGCTGTTTTTT. This gives the protein CASSFDTGELFF. The chain has TRBV5-1 and TRBJ2-2; D unclear. There are 12 residues in the CDR3. CDR1 is SGHRS, CDR2 YFSETQ, per germline. V lost 2 bases and J 3 bases, leaving 2 bases between the germline ends.

This chain links TRBV3-1 with TRBJ2-1; 7 bases agree with TRBD2. Germline V gene lookup returns CDR1 LGHDT and CDR2 YNNKEL (reference sequence). The length of the CDR3 is 12 residues. V shed 4 bases, J shed 6 bases, and the junction held 0 bases outside the gene matches. The CDR3 DNA reads as TGTGCCAGCAGCCGGACTAGCAATGAGCAGTTCTTC. Its protein product is CASSRTSNEQFF.

The V gene is TRBV7-8, the J gene TRBJ2-3, with 11 positions matching TRBD2. The CDR3 sequence is 16 residues long. Germline CDR1 and CDR2: SGHVS and FQNEAQ. The junction had 10 bases not matched to a gene; V was cut back by 5 bases and J by 6 bases. The CDR3 region has the DNA TGTGCCAGCAGCACCTCACTAGCGGGAGATATGGATACGCAGTATTTT. As protein: CASSTSLAGDMDTQYF.

This clonotype was recorded a few times. The rearrangement uses TRBV5-1 and TRBJ2-1; no clear D. This CDR3 comprises 11 residues. Trimming shortened V by 5 bases and J by 5 bases, and 5 bases separated the two germline ends. In germline, CDR1 is SGHRS, CDR2 YFSETQ. The CDR3 DNA sequence: TGCGCCAGCAGGAAAGACAATGAGCAGTTCTTC. It translates to CASRKDNEQFF.

The CDR3 reads CASSLPQGENTGELFF. The CDR3 coding sequence is TGTGCCAGCAGCTTGCCACAGGGGGAGAACACCGGGGAGCTGTTTTTT. The chain uses TRBV7-9 and TRBJ2-2, with 8 bases lining up with TRBD1. J gave up 1 base and V 3 bases, and 4 bases lay outside the gene matches. This CDR3 is 16 amino acids long. The V gene's germline CDR1 is SEHNR and CDR2 FQNEAQ (reference sequence).

The CDR3 DNA reads TGTGCCACCAGCAGAGATCCCCTCCTAGCGCCGAGCTCCTACAATGAGCAGTTCTTC. It translates to CATSRDPLLAPSSYNEQFF. The chain couples TRBV15 to TRBJ2-1, with D perhaps matching TRBD2 (6 bases). This CDR3 spans 19 amino acids. In germline, CDR1 is LNHNV, CDR2 YYDKDF (reference sequence). V was pared by 0 bases and J by 0 bases, with 18 bases between.

This clonotype was seen ten or more times. V gene TRBV27 combines with J gene TRBJ1-2, with D maybe TRBD1 (6 bases). This CDR3 comprises 14 residues. The V end lost 5 bases, the J end lost 8 bases, and 18 bases lay between the germline ends. CDR1 is MNHEY, CDR2 SMNVEV, per germline (reference sequence). The CDR3 region is CASSPDGGRAGYTF. CDR3 in DNA: TGTGCCAGCAGTCCCGACGGGGGGCGCGCAGGCTACACCTTC.

The V gene is TRBV28, the J gene TRBJ2-5, with TRBD1 as a possible D gene (6 bases). The CDR3 runs 13 residues. The germline V gene encodes CDR1 MDHEN and CDR2 SYDVKM. Between the trimmed V and J ends, which lost 6 bases and 2 bases, there was a span of 10 bases. The DNA for the CDR3 is TGTGCCAGCAGACCCGGGACACAAGAGACCCAGTACTTC. This gives the protein CASRPGTQETQYF. Using reference TRBV28 and TRBJ2-5 for the parts outside the CDR3, the full variable domain is DVKVTQSSRYLVKRTGEKVFLECVQDMDHENMFWYRQDPGLGLRLIYFSYDVKMKEKGDIPEGYSVSREKKERFSLILESASTNQTSMYLCASRPGTQETQYFGPGTRLLVL.

The V call is TRBV29-1, the J call TRBJ2-1, with D hard to call. This CDR3 is built from 13 residues. Germline V gives CDR1 SQVTM, CDR2 ANQGSEA. The germline V and J ends were trimmed by 7 bases and 2 bases, with 12 bases remaining between them. This CDR3 is CSARPDAYNEQFF. The DNA for the CDR3 is TGCAGCGCCCGACCAGACGCCTACAATGAGCAGTTCTTC.

The V and J genes are TRBV7-2 and TRBJ1-2, with D unresolved. The germline V gene encodes CDR1 SGHTA and CDR2 FQGNSA. V shed 5 bases and J shed 6 bases, with 7 bases lying between them. There are 11 residues in the CDR3. The CDR3 loop reads CASSPNDGYTF. In DNA, the CDR3 is TGTGCCAGCAGCCCGAACGATGGCTACACCTTC. The whole variable domain, filled in from reference TRBV7-2 and TRBJ1-2, reads GAGVSQSPSNKVTEKGKDVELRCDPISGHTALYWYRQSLGQGLEFLIYFQGNSAPDKSGLPSDRFSAERTGGSVSTLTIQRTQQEDSAVYLCASSPNDGYTFGSGTRLTVV.

This clonotype was detected a few times. The genes are TRBV20-1 and TRBJ2-7; D may be TRBD1 or TRBD2 (5 bases each). Germline lookup yields CDR1 DFQATT and CDR2 SNEGSKA (reference sequence). The V gene lost 6 bases and the J gene lost 7 bases, with 25 bases spanning the gap. The CDR3 totals 15 residues. The CDR3 spells CSAMAYGGPPGEQYV. CDR3 sequence (DNA): TGCAGTGCGATGGCATATGGGGGACCGCCGGGGGAGCAGTACGTC.

The chain links TRBV18 to TRBJ1-6, with 7 nucleotides matching TRBD1. J was trimmed by 7 bases and V by 0 bases; bases with no gene match: 6. CDR3 length: 16 residues. In germline, CDR1 is KGHSH, CDR2 LQKENI. The CDR3 nucleotides are TGTGCCAGCTCACCACCGTTAGCAGGGGGAAATTCACCCCTCCACTTT. Translating gives CASSPPLAGGNSPLHF.

This clonotype has just a few counts. The chain links TRBV20-1 to TRBJ1-4, with D uncertain. With 6 bases removed from V and 0 bases from J, the gap between germline ends came to 11 bases. The germline V gene has CDR1 DFQATT and CDR2 SNEGSKA (reference sequence). The CDR3 contains 14 residues. The CDR3 protein is CSADGFATNEKLFF. CDR3 nucleotide sequence: TGCAGTGCCGACGGGTTTGCAACTAATGAAAAACTGTTTTTT.

This sequence joins TRBV5-6 and TRBJ2-1, with D perhaps matching TRBD2 (5 bases). V was cut by 3 bases and J by 7 bases, with 14 bases left in between. The CDR3 runs to 14 residues. Germline CDR1 reads SGHDT; CDR2 reads YYEEEE. As DNA, the CDR3 is TGTGCCAGCAGCTCGAGCGGACCCGGGAATGAGCAGTTCTTC. Protein product: CASSSSGPGNEQFF.

V gene TRBV7-9 combines with J gene TRBJ2-1; 9 bases fit TRBD2. Germline values: CDR1 SEHNR, CDR2 FQNEAQ (reference sequence). With 7 bases clipped from V and 4 bases from J, the junction kept 11 bases outside the gene matches. The CDR3 is made up of 16 amino acids. CDR3 sequence (DNA): TGTGCCAGCAACGGCTTCAGCGGGGGGAAATACAATGAGCAGTTCTTC. This gives the protein CASNGFSGGKYNEQFF.

This chain connects TRBV28 to TRBJ2-3, with D maybe TRBD1 (6 bases). The CDR3 sequence is 13 residues long. Germline CDR1 and CDR2: MDHEN and SYDVKM. Trimming left V 6 bases short and J 1 base short, with 8 bases between. CDR3 sequence reads: CASRNRGTDTQYF. The DNA for the CDR3 is TGTGCCAGCAGAAACAGGGGCACAGATACGCAGTATTTT.

This clonotype was seen more than once but under ten times. The chain links TRBV21-1 to TRBJ2-5; TRBD2 reflects the table's D call only, with no check against the DNA. TRBV21-1 is flagged as a pseudogene. The CDR3 is made up of 17 amino acids. The CDR3: CASIKNPSWSGQETQYF. For the CDR3, the DNA is TGTGCCAGCATCAAAAATCCCTCGTGGTCAGGACAAGAGACCCAGTACTTC.

Many counts were recorded for this clonotype. The V gene is TRBV12-3 or TRBV12-4, the J gene TRBJ2-3, with 8 bases that match TRBD1. Trimming at V came to 2 bases and at J to 3 bases, leaving 4 bases not matched to a gene. The length of the CDR3 is 15 residues. The chain's CDR3 is CASSLRQGTTDTQYF. The CDR3, as DNA: TGTGCCAGCAGTTTAAGACAGGGGACGACAGATACGCAGTATTTT.

This chain links TRBV10-3 with TRBJ2-6; D is perhaps TRBD2 (5 bases). CDR3 size: 15 residues. The germline CDR1 and CDR2 sequences are ENHRY and SYGVKD. Trimming shortened V by 3 bases and J by 0 bases, and 6 bases separated the two germline ends. The CDR3 is CAISEGSSGANVLTF. In DNA, the CDR3 is TGTGCCATCAGTGAAGGGAGCTCTGGGGCCAACGTCCTGACTTTC.

This chain joins TRBV29-1 and TRBJ2-1, with 7 positions matching TRBD1. The CDR3 is 14 amino acids. V shed 7 bases, J shed 3 bases, and the junction held 9 bases outside the gene matches. The germline V gene encodes CDR1 SQVTM and CDR2 ANQGSEA. The CDR3 DNA reads TGCAGCGCAACCCGGACAGGAAACTACAATGAGCAGTTCTTC. Amino acid sequence: CSATRTGNYNEQFF.

V is TRBV11-2 and J is TRBJ2-1, with 9 bases that match TRBD2. CDR3 length: 15 residues. The ends lost 5 bases at V and 6 bases at J; junction bases unmatched: 8. The V gene's germline CDR1 is SGHAT and CDR2 FQNNGV. The CDR3 region has the DNA TGTGCCAGCAGCCCCCGCGGGCGGGGGGGCAATGAGCAGTTCTTC. Protein sequence: CASSPRGRGGNEQFF.

V is TRBV11-1 and J is TRBJ2-1; 13 positions match TRBD2. The CDR3 is made up of 14 amino acids. J gave up 9 bases and V 5 bases, and 4 bases lay outside the gene matches. Germline values: CDR1 SGHAT, CDR2 FQDESV (reference sequence). The CDR3 DNA reads as TGTGCCAGCAGCCGGACTAGCGGGAGAGGTGAGCAGTTCTTC. Translation gives CASSRTSGRGEQFF.

This chain connects TRBV28 to TRBJ2-1, with D tentatively TRBD1 or TRBD2 (5 bases each). The V end lost 5 bases, the J end lost 12 bases, and 14 bases lay between the germline ends. Germline V gene sequence: CDR1 MDHEN, CDR2 SYDVKM. The CDR3 spans 12 residues. The CDR3 is CASSLPSGGQFF. DNA of the CDR3: TGTGCCAGCAGTCTACCCAGTGGGGGGCAGTTCTTC.

The gene calls are TRBV18 and TRBJ2-7; maybe TRBD1 (5 bases). The CDR3 runs 13 residues. The V end was cut by 0 bases, the J end by 4 bases, with 7 bases between. Germline CDR1 is KGHSH and CDR2 is LQKENI. Written as DNA, the CDR3 is TGTGCCAGCTCACCACCCGACAGTTACGAGCAGTACGTC. Translating gives CASSPPDSYEQYV.